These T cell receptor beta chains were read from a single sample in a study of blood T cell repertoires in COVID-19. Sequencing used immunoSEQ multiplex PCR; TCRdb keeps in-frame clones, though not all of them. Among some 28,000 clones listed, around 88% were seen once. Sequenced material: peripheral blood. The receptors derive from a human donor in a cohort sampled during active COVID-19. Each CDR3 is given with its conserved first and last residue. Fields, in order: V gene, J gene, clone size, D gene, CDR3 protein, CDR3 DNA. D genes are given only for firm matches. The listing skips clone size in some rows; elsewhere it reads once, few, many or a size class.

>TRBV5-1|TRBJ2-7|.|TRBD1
CASSGTGTYEQYF
TGCGCCAGCAGTGGGACAGGGACCTACGAGCAGTACTTC
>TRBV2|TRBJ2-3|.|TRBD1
CASSERGRVWDTQYF
TGTGCCAGCAGTGAAAGGGGGCGGGTGTGGGATACGCAGTATTTT
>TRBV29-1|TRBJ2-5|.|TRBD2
CSVHLEASGRIETQYF
TGCAGCGTCCATTTGGAAGCTAGCGGGAGGATTGAGACCCAGTACTTC
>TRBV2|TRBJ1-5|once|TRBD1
CASSEQGANQPQHF
TGTGCCAGCAGTGAGCAGGGGGCGAATCAGCCCCAGCATTTT
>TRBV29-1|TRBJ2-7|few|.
CSVVDNSYEQYF
TGCAGCGTTGTGGACAACTCCTACGAGCAGTACTTC
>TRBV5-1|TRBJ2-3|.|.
CASSLPVADTSTDTQYF
TGCGCCAGCAGCTTACCGGTAGCGGATACTAGCACAGATACGCAGTATTTT
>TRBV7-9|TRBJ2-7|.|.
CASSLSRTATYEQYF
TGTGCCAGCAGCTTGAGCCGGACAGCCACCTACGAGCAGTACTTC
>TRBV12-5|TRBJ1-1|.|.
CASGWVQGTEAFF
TGTGCTAGTGGTTGGGTACAGGGAACTGAAGCTTTCTTT
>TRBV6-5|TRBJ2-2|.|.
CASTIGGGTGELFF
TGTGCCAGCACCATTGGCGGAGGCACCGGGGAGCTGTTTTTT
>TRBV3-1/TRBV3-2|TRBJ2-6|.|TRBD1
CASSQEQGATGANVLTF
TGTGCCAGCAGCCAGGAACAGGGGGCGACTGGGGCCAACGTCCTGACTTTC
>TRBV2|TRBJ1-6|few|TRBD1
CASSAQGKESPLHF
TGTGCCAGCAGTGCACAGGGGAAGGAATCACCCCTCCACTTT
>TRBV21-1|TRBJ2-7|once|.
CASSPLTGKDEQYF
TGTGCCAGCAGCCCATTGACAGGGAAAGACGAGCAGTACTTC
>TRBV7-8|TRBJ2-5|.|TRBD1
CASSLWTGEETQYF
TGTGCCAGCAGCTTATGGACAGGCGAAGAGACCCAGTACTTC
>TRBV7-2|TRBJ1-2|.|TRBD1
CASSSTGGEKFHGYTF
TGTGCCAGCAGCTCGACAGGGGGCGAAAAGTTCCATGGCTACACCTTC
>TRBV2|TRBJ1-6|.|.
CASSPMPPGPEENSPLHF
TGTGCCAGCAGCCCTATGCCGCCAGGGCCCGAGGAAAATTCACCCCTCCACTTT
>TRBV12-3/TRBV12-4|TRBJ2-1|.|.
CASSRGTREQFF
TGTGCCAGCAGCCGCGGGACGCGGGAGCAGTTCTTC
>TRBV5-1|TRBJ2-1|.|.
CASSLGVYEQFF
TGCGCCAGCAGCTTGGGAGTGTATGAGCAGTTCTTC
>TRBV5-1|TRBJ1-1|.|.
CASSLTNPGGTEAFF
TGCGCCAGCAGCTTGACGAATCCGGGGGGCACTGAAGCTTTCTTT
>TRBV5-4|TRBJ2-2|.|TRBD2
CASSFGLAGESGELFF
TGTGCCAGCAGCTTCGGACTAGCGGGGGAATCCGGGGAGCTGTTTTTT
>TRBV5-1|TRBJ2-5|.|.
CASSLDRGQETQYF
TGCGCCAGCAGCTTGGACCGGGGGCAAGAGACCCAGTACTTC
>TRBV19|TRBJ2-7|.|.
CASRGVGNEQYF
TGTGCCAGTAGAGGGGTAGGGAACGAGCAGTACTTC
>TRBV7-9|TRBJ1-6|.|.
CASSLGGSNSPLHF
TGTGCCAGCAGCTTGGGGGGTTCGAATTCACCCCTCCACTTT
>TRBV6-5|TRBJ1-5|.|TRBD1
CASSYGTGNQPQHF
TGTGCCAGCAGTTACGGGACAGGCAATCAGCCCCAGCATTTT
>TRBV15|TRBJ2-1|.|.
CATSRDRGQGAPSSYNEQFF
TGTGCCACCAGCAGAGATAGGGGACAAGGGGCACCCAGCTCCTACAATGAGCAGTTCTTC
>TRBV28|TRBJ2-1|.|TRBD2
CASSFSSAGGTNNEQFF
TGTGCCAGCAGTTTCTCCTCTGCGGGAGGGACTAACAATGAGCAGTTCTTC
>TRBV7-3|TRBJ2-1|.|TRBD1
CASSPTLRDRGNYNEQFF
TGTGCCAGCAGCCCGACTCTCCGGGACAGGGGGAACTACAATGAGCAGTTCTTC
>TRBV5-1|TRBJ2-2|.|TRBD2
CASSFWVAGTDGELFF
TGCGCCAGCAGCTTTTGGGTAGCGGGGACGGACGGGGAGCTGTTTTTT
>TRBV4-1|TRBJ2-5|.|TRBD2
CASSQDLGSGGETQYF
TGCGCCAGCAGCCAAGATTTAGGGAGCGGGGGTGAGACCCAGTACTTC
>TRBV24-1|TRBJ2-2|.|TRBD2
CATSDLSGGGLADNTGELFF
TGTGCCACCAGTGATTTGTCCGGGGGTGGGCTAGCGGACAACACCGGGGAGCTGTTTTTT
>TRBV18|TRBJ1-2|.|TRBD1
CASSPPVRTGDGYTF
TGTGCCAGCTCACCACCGGTCCGGACAGGGGATGGCTACACCTTC
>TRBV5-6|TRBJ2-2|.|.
CASSPIRGNLGELFF
TGTGCCAGCAGCCCGATAAGGGGTAATTTGGGGGAGCTGTTTTTT
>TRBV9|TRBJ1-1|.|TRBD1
CASSSRQGLNTEAFF
TGTGCCAGCAGCTCCAGACAGGGACTGAACACTGAAGCTTTCTTT
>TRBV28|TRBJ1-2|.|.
CASSPHRAGYGTF
TGTGCCAGCAGCCCCCACAGGGCCGGTTATGGAACCTTC
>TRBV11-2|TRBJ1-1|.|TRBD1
CASSRSGTGDTEAFF
TGTGCCAGCAGCCGAAGCGGGACAGGGGACACTGAAGCTTTCTTT
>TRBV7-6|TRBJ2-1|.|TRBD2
CASSLQLAGGYNEQFF
TGTGCCAGCAGCTTGCAACTAGCGGGGGGGTACAATGAGCAGTTCTTC
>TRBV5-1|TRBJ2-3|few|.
CASSFTGMSTDTQYF
TGCGCCAGCAGCTTCACGGGGATGAGCACAGATACGCAGTATTTT
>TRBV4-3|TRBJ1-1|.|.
CASSQDHGRGTEAFF
TGCGCCAGCAGCCAAGATCATGGGAGGGGGACTGAAGCTTTCTTT